This T cell receptor beta chain was obtained from a study of graft-versus-host responses after intestinal transplantation. Study overall: Transplants were multivisceral, liver-intestinal, or isolated intestinal. All recipients got anti-thymocyte globulin induction, then tacrolimus and steroids for about 3 years. Study-wide results and caveats: Peak GvH clone levels in circulation were associated with early post-transplant HvG declines.

About this clone: Its antigen is not known.

V lost 5 bases, J lost 5 bases, and 2 bases stayed unmatched. Germline CDR1 and CDR2: MNHEY and SMNVEV (reference sequence). The CDR3 extends over 13 amino acids. Measured with immunoSEQ multiplex PCR; TCRdb has only the in-frame clones, and not every one. Of about 48,000 clones listed, around nine tenths are singletons. The source is a human donor who was the organ donor for an intestinal transplant. This rearrangement joins TRBV27 to TRBJ2-1; 8 bases fit TRBD2. Sequencing used unstimulated CD4+ T cells sorted from spleen or lymph node cells, obtained before transplant. CDR3 protein: CASSPLADNEQFF. Here the CDR3 DNA reads TGTGCCAGCAGTCCACTAGCGGACAATGAGCAGTTCTTC.